This T cell receptor beta chain stems from a study of cytomegalovirus exposure and HLA in healthy donors. Study findings and constraints: Equally common other TCR beta chains were less clonally expanded than HLA-associated ones, a later analysis found. Previous analysis showed most TCR beta V segments were productive about 90% or about 30% of the time. Testing in vitro showed a few CMV-associated chains specific for CMV antigens.

PCR amplification relied on 60 Vbeta primers (plus 13 Jbeta primers). Produced via immunoSEQ multiplex PCR; TCRdb's table is partial and in-frame only. The sample has about 98,000 clones; 69% are singletons. For this clone: The target antigen is unknown.

The CDR3 spans 16 residues. Germline V gene data show CDR1 as SGHAT and CDR2 as FQNNGV. Trimming stripped 2 bases from V and 0 bases from J, with 11 bases between. Sequences were obtained from PBMCs. J is TRBJ1-3 and V is TRBV11-2; D may be TRBD1 (5 bases). This sequence originates from a female donor in good health and CMV-seronegative. The CDR3 bases are TGTGCCAGCAGCTTATCGGGACTGAACTCTGGAAACACCATATATTTT. Residues: CASSLSGLNSGNTIYF.